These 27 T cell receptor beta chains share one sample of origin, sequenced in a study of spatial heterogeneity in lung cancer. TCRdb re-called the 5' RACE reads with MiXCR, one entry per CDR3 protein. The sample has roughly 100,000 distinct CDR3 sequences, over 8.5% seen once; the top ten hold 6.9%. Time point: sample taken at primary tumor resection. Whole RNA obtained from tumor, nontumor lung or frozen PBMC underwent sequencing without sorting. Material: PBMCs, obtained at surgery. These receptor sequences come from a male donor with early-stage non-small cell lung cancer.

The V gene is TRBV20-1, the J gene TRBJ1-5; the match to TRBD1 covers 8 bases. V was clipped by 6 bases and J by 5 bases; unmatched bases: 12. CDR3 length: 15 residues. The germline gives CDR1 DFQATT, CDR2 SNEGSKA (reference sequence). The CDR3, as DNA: TGCAGTGCCGCCTCGGCCAGGGGGCGCGATCAGCCCCAGCATTTT. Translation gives CSAASARGRDQPQHF.

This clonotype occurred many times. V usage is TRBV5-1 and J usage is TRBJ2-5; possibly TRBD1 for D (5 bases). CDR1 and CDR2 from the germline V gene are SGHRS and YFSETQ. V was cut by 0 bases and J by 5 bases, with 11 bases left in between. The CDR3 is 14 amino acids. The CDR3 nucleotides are TGCGCCAGCAGCTTGGGCAGGGCACCCGAGACCCAGTACTTC. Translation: CASSLGRAPETQYF.

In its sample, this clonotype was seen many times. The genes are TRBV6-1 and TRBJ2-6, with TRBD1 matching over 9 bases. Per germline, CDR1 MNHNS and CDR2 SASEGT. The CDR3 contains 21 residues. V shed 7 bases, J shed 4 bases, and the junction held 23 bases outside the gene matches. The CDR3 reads CASKNVLGTGTQIAGANVLTF. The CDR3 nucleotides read TGTGCCAGCAAAAATGTATTAGGGACAGGGACACAAATAGCCGGGGCCAACGTCCTGACTTTC.

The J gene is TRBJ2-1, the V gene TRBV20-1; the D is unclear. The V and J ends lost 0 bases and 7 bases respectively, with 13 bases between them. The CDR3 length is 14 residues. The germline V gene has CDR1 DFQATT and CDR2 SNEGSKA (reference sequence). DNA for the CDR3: TGCAGTGCTAGAGATAGGTGGTCTGGGAATGAGCAGTTCTTC. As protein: CSARDRWSGNEQFF.

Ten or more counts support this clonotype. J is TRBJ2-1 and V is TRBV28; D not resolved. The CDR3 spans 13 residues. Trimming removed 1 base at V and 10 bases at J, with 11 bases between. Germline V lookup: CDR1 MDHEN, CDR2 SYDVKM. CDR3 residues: CASSLSPHREQFF. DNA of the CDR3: TGTGCCAGCAGTTTATCCCCCCATAGGGAGCAGTTCTTC.

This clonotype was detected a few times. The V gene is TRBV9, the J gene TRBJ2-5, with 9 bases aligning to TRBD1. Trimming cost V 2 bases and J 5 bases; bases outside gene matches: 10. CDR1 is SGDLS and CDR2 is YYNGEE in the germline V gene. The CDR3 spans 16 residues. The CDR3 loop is CASSVEGTGIVETQYF. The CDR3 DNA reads TGTGCCAGCAGCGTGGAGGGGACAGGGATCGTGGAGACCCAGTACTTC. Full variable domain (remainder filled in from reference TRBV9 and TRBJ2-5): DSGVTQTPKHLITATGQRVTLRCSPRSGDLSVYWYQQSLDQGLQFLIQYYNGEERAKGNILERFSAQQFPDLHSELNLSSLELGDSALYFCASSVEGTGIVETQYFGPGTRLLVL.

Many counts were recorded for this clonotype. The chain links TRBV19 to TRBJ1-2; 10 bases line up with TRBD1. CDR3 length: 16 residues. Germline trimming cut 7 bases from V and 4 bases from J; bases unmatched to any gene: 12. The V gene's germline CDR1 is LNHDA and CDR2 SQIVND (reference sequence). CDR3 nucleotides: TGTGCCAGTACTAAAGAAGACAGGGGGCGCGGCTATGGCTACACCTTC. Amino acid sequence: CASTKEDRGRGYGYTF.

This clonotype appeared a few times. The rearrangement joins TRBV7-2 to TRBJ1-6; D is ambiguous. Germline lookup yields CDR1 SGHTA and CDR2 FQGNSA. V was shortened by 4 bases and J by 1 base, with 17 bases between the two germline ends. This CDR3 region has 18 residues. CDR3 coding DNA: TGTGCCAGCAGCTCCCGACCCTTTTGGGATTCCTATAATTCACCCCTCCACTTT. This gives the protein CASSSRPFWDSYNSPLHF.

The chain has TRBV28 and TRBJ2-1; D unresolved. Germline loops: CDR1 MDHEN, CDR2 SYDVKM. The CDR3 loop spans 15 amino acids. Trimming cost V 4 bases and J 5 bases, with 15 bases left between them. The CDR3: CASSYRNRENNEQFF. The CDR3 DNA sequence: TGTGCCAGCAGTTATCGGAATAGAGAGAACAATGAGCAGTTCTTC.

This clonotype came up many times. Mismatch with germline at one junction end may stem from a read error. Written as DNA, the CDR3 is TGTGCCAGCAGTCTAGCCAGTTTGAACACTGAAGCTTTCTTT. Its translation: CASSLASLNTEAFF. This sequence joins TRBV12-3 or TRBV12-4 and TRBJ1-1; D gene ambiguous. The CDR3 extends over 14 amino acids.

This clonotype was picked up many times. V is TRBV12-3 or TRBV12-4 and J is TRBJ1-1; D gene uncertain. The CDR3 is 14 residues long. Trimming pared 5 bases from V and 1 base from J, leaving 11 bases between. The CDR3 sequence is CASSPRESNTEAFF. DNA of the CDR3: TGTGCCAGCAGTCCGCGGGAGTCGAACACTGAAGCTTTCTTT.

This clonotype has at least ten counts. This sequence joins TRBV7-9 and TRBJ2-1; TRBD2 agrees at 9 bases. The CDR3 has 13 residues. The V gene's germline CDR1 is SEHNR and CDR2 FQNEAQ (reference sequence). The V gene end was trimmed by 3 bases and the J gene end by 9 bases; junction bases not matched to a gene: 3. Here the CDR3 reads CASSFSGRGEQFF. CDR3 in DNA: TGTGCCAGCAGCTTTAGCGGGAGAGGTGAGCAGTTCTTC.

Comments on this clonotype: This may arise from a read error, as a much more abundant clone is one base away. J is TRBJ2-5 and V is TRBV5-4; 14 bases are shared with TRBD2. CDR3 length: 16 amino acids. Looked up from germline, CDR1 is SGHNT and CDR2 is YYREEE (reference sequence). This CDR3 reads CASSRGTSGREETHYF. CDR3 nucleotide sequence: TGTGCCAGCAGCAGAGGGACTAGCGGGAGAGAAGAGACCCATTACTTC.

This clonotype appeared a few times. The CDR3 DNA sequence: TGTGCCACCAGTGTAGCGGGAGGTAGGGAGCAGTTCTTC. It yields the protein CATSVAGGREQFF. The chain combines TRBV24-1 with TRBJ2-1; 10 nucleotides agree with TRBD2. Unmatched junction bases numbered 4, after V lost 5 bases and J lost 10 bases. CDR3 length: 13 amino acids. Germline V gene data show CDR1 as KGHDR and CDR2 as SFDVKD.

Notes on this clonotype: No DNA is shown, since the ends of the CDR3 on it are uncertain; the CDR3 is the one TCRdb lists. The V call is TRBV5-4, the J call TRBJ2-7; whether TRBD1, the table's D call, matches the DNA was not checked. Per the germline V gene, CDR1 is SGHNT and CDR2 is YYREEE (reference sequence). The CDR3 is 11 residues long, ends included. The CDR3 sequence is CAVGQGTREYF.

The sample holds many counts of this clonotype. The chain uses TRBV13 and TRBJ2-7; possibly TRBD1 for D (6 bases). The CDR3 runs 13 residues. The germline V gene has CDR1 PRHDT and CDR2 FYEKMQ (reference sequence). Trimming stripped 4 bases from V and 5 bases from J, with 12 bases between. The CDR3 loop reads CASSSDRNDEQYF. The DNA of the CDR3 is TGTGCCAGCAGCTCGGACAGAAACGACGAGCAGTACTTC.

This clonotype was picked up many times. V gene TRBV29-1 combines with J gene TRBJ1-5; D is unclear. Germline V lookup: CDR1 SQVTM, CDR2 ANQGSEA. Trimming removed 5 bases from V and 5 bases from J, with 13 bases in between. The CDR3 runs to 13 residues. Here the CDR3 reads CSVLQAGDQPQHF. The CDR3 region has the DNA TGCAGCGTTCTCCAGGCCGGAGATCAGCCCCAGCATTTT.

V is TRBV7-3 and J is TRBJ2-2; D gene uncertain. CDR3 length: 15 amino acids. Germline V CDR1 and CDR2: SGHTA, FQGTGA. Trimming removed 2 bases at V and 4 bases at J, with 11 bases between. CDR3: CASSLGLWGTGELFF. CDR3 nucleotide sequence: TGTGCCAGCAGCTTAGGCTTATGGGGCACCGGGGAGCTGTTTTTT.

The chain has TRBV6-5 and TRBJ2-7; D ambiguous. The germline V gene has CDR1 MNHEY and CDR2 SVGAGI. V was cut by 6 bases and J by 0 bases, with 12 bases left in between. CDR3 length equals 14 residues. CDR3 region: CASRTMRSSYEQYF. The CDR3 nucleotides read TGTGCCAGCAGGACGATGCGGAGCTCCTACGAGCAGTACTTC.

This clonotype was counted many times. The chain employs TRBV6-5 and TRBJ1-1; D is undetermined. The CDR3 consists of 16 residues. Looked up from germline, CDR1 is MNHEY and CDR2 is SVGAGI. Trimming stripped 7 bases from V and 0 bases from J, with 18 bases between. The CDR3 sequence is CASTYLPRGMNTEAFF. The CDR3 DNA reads TGTGCCAGCACCTACCTACCCCGGGGAATGAACACTGAAGCTTTCTTT.

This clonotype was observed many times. The CDR3 DNA follows: TGTGCCAGCAGCCCCCCACGGGAGGGGCAGTACTTC. This gives the protein CASSPPREGQYF. The rearrangement links TRBV28 to TRBJ2-7; 8 bases align to TRBD2. This CDR3 spans 12 amino acids. Germline values: CDR1 MDHEN, CDR2 SYDVKM. V trimming: 6 bases; J trimming: 9 bases; junction bases outside the gene matches: 7.

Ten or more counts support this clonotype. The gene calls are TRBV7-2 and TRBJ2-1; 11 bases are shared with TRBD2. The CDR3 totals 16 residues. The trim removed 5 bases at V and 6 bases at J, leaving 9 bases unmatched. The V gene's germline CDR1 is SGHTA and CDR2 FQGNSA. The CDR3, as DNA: TGTGCCAGCAGCCCCGGTGGTAGCGGGAGGGCCAATGAGCAGTTCTTC. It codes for CASSPGGSGRANEQFF. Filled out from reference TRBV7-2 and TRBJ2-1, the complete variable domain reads GAGVSQSPSNKVTEKGKDVELRCDPISGHTALYWYRQSLGQGLEFLIYFQGNSAPDKSGLPSDRFSAERTGGSVSTLTIQRTQQEDSAVYLCASSPGGSGRANEQFFGPGTRLTVL.

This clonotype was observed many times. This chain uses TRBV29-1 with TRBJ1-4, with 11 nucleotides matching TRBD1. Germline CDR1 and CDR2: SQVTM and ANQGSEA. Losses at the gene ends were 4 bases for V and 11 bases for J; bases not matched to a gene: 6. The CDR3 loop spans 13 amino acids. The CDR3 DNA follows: TGCAGCGTTGGGACAGGGGGCCAAGCGAAACTGTTTTTT. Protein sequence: CSVGTGGQAKLFF.

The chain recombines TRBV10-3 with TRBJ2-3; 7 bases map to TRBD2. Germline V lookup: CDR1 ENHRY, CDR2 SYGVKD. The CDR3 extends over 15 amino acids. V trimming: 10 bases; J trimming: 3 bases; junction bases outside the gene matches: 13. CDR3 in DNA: TGTGCCAGCCGAGATCTAGGGAGGGTGACAGATACGCAGTATTTT. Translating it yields CASRDLGRVTDTQYF.

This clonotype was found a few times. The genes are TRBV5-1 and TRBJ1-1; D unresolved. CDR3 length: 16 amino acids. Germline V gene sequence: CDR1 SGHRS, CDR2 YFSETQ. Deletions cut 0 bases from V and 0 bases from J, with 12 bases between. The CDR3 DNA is TGCGCCAGCAGCTTGGGGACGGGATCCATGAACACTGAAGCTTTCTTT. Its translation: CASSLGTGSMNTEAFF.

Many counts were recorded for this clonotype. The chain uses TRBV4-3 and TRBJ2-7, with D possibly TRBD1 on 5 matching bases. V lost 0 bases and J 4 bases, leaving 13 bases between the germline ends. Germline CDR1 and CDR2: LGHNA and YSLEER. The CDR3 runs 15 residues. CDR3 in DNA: TGCGCCAGCAGCCAAGAGGCAGGGCGAGGATACGAGCAGTACTTC. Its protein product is CASSQEAGRGYEQYF.

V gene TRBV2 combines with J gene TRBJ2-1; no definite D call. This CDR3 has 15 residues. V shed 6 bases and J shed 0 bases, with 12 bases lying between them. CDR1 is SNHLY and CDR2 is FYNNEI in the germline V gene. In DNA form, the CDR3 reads TGTGCCAGCAGCCAAAGTTACCTCTCCTACAATGAGCAGTTCTTC. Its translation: CASSQSYLSYNEQFF.